These T cell receptor beta chains were read from a single sample in a study of T cells after yellow fever vaccination. TCRdb passed the 5' RACE reads through MiXCR, listing each CDR3 protein once. The data contain around 350,000 distinct CDR3 sequences, more than 5.5% of them singletons. The sequences come from PBMCs, collected 5 days after the yellow fever booster vaccination. These receptors were collected from a man aged 25-45 years who received the YFV17D yellow fever vaccine. Each CDR3 is given with its conserved first and last residue. D genes are given only for firm matches. Only some rows state a clone size, as once, few, many or a class for expanded clones.

.	TRBJ2-1	few	TRBV29-1	TGCAGCGTGGAGGCTCAGAGTCTCGGGGACAATGAGCAGTTCTTC	CSVEAQSLGDNEQFF
.	TRBJ2-7	.	TRBV2	TGTGCCAGTTTCTTTTTTGACAGCGCCTACGAGCAGTACTTC	CASFFFDSAYEQYF
TRBD2	TRBJ2-3	many	TRBV15	TGTGCCACCAGCAGAGATTTAGCGGGAGGCGAAAATACGCAGTATTTT	CATSRDLAGGENTQYF
.	TRBJ2-1	many	TRBV5-1	TGCGCCAGCAGCAAGGCAGAGCTTCCCTACAATGAGCAGTTCTTC	CASSKAELPYNEQFF
.	TRBJ2-2	many	TRBV18	TGTGCCAGCTCACCACGGGGGGCTGTGGACACCGGGGAGCTGTTTTTT	CASSPRGAVDTGELFF
TRBD2	TRBJ2-7	.	TRBV6-5	TGTGCCAGCAGTTACACTCATCCGGGACTAGCAGACGAGCAGTACTTC	CASSYTHPGLADEQYF
TRBD2	TRBJ2-7	many	TRBV27	TGTGCCAGCAGTTTCTCAAGCGGGAGTAACGAGCAGTACTTC	CASSFSSGSNEQYF
.	TRBJ1-2	many	TRBV12-3/TRBV12-4	TGTGCCAGCAGGCAAACAGGGCGTAATGGCTACACCTTC	CASRQTGRNGYTF
.	TRBJ1-5	few	TRBV4-3	TGCGCCAGCAGCCAAATGCCCGTTAATCAGCCCCAGCATTTT	CASSQMPVNQPQHF
.	TRBJ2-2	many	TRBV7-2	TGTGCCAGCAGCGCGAACGCGGTGGCAGGGGAGCTGTTTTTT	CASSANAVAGELFF
TRBD1	TRBJ2-7	few	TRBV7-9	TGTGCCAGCAGCTTATTCGACAGGGGTTCCTACGAGCAGTACTTC	CASSLFDRGSYEQYF
.	TRBJ2-7	many	TRBV25-1	TGTGCCAGCAGTGAGGTTTCTCAGGACTCGGTTCGGGCGTGGGAGCAGTACTTC	CASSEVSQDSVRAWEQYF
TRBD1	TRBJ1-2	.	TRBV6-2/TRBV6-3	TGTGCCAGCAGCCTACAGGGGTTCTATGGCTACACCTTC	CASSLQGFYGYTF
TRBD2	TRBJ2-1	.	TRBV11-2	TGTGCCAGCGGAGGGAACGGTATGAAGCTAGCGGGAAGGAATGAGCAGTTCTTC	CASGGNGMKLAGRNEQFF
.	TRBJ2-3	.	TRBV18	TGTGCCAGCTCACCAAAGAGGGCAGATACGCAGTATTTT	CASSPKRADTQYF
TRBD2	TRBJ2-7	.	TRBV7-2	TGTGCCAGCAGCTTAGGTAGCGGGAGCGGCGAGCAGTACTTC	CASSLGSGSGEQYF
TRBD1	TRBJ1-6	.	TRBV20-1	TGCAGTGGCTTCGACAGGGCTGGGAAATCACCCCTCCACTTT	CSGFDRAGKSPLHF
.	TRBJ2-7	.	TRBV7-2	TGTGCCAGCAGGGAAGAATACGAGCAGTACTTC	CASREEYEQYF
TRBD1	TRBJ2-1	.	TRBV10-1	TGCGCCAGCAGTGCCGGGACAGGGACTGAGCAGTTCTTC	CASSAGTGTEQFF
.	TRBJ2-3	many	TRBV24-1	TGTGCCACCAGTAGATCTGGGTCAGATACGCAGTATTTT	CATSRSGSDTQYF
.	TRBJ2-3	few	TRBV29-1	TGCAGCGTTGATCCGGGGACAGATACGCAGTATTTT	CSVDPGTDTQYF
.	TRBJ1-1	many	TRBV27	TGTGCCAGCAGTTTATTCATCGGCTCTGAAGCTTTCTTT	CASSLFIGSEAFF
.	TRBJ2-3	few	TRBV7-2	TGTGCCAGCAGCACCGGCCCTGGGGCAGATACGCAGTATTTT	CASSTGPGADTQYF
TRBD1	TRBJ2-1	.	TRBV29-1	TGCAGCGTCCACAGGGGTAAGAGTCGTGAGCAGTTCTTC	CSVHRGKSREQFF
.	TRBJ2-1	few	TRBV7-6	TGTGCCAGCAGCTCCCTCCCCCTCCCCAATGAGCAGTTCTTC	CASSSLPLPNEQFF
TRBD2	TRBJ2-1	few	TRBV20-1	TGCAGTGCTAGTACCCGGACTAGCGGGACCTACAATGAGCAGTTCTTC	CSASTRTSGTYNEQFF
TRBD2	TRBJ2-1	few	TRBV7-9	TGTGCCAGCAGCTTCTCAGCGGGGCAAATGGGCTATGAGCAGTTCTTC	CASSFSAGQMGYEQFF
TRBD1	TRBJ1-3	few	TRBV6-9	TGTGCCAGCAGAAAAACAGGGGAGGTGGCCATATATTTT	CASRKTGEVAIYF
TRBD2	TRBJ2-6	few	TRBV30	TGTGCCTGGAGTGTACGAGCGGGAGGATCTGGGGCCAACGTCCTGACTTTC	CAWSVRAGGSGANVLTF
.	TRBJ2-5	few	TRBV5-1	TGCGCCAGCAGCTTGGCACCCCTGGAGACCCAGTACTTC	CASSLAPLETQYF
.	TRBJ2-2	many	TRBV4-3	TGCGCCAGCAGCCACCCGGGACATCAGTCTGGGGAGCTGTTTTTT	CASSHPGHQSGELFF
TRBD1	TRBJ2-3	.	TRBV12-3/TRBV12-4	TGTGCCAGCAGTGTATGGACAGGGCAGGCAGATACGCAGTATTTT	CASSVWTGQADTQYF
.	TRBJ2-3	.	TRBV10-2	TGCGCCAGCAGGGATGATACGCAGTATTTT	CASRDDTQYF
TRBD2	TRBJ2-1	.	TRBV6-5	TGTGCCAGCAAGCGGGGGTACAATGAGCAGTTCTTC	CASKRGYNEQFF
.	TRBJ2-7	few	TRBV15	TGTGCCACCAGCAGACCTAGGAGCTCCTACGAGCAGTACTTC	CATSRPRSSYEQYF
TRBD1	TRBJ2-3	many	TRBV20-1	TGCAGTGCCGGGACAGGGGTGTCAGATACGCAGTATTTT	CSAGTGVSDTQYF
.	TRBJ1-2	.	TRBV28	TGTGCCAGCAGCCCCGTGGGCTATGGCTACACCTTC	CASSPVGYGYTF
.	TRBJ2-1	many	TRBV7-2	TGTGCCAGCAGCTTAGCCCTCTCGGAGGGCTATGAGCAGTTCTTC	CASSLALSEGYEQFF
.	TRBJ2-5	.	TRBV7-7	TGTGCTAGCAGCTTAGGGAGGGGGGTGAGCCAAGAGACCCAGTACTTC	CASSLGRGVSQETQYF
.	TRBJ2-7	.	TRBV7-9	TGTGCCAGCAGCATGGGTGGACTCTACGAGCAGTACTTC	CASSMGGLYEQYF
TRBD2	TRBJ2-7	few	TRBV6-5	TGTGCCAGCAGTTATCCACGGACTAGCGGGAGTTACGAGCAGTACTTC	CASSYPRTSGSYEQYF
.	TRBJ2-6	few	TRBV10-3	TGTGCCATACGACAGTCCCACCTCTCTGGGGCCAACGTCCTGACTTTC	CAIRQSHLSGANVLTF
.	TRBJ2-7	many	TRBV20-1	TGCAGTGCTAGAGATTCGGCTAGCGCCTACGAGCAGTACTTC	CSARDSASAYEQYF
.	TRBJ1-1	many	TRBV12-3/TRBV12-4	TGTGCCAGCAGTTTTAGGGTAGCGGACACTGAAGCTTTCTTT	CASSFRVADTEAFF
.	TRBJ2-4	many	TRBV30	TGTGCCTGGAGTGTAACGGGCTCCAAAAACATTCAGTACTTC	CAWSVTGSKNIQYF
TRBD1	TRBJ1-1	few	TRBV10-3	TGTGCCATCAGACAGGGGGCCGGCACTGAAGCTTTCTTT	CAIRQGAGTEAFF
.	TRBJ2-3	many	TRBV7-2	TGTGCCAGCAGCTTAGTATACAGGGCTTCGGGAGATACGCAGTATTTT	CASSLVYRASGDTQYF
.	TRBJ2-1	few	TRBV20-1	TGCAGTGCTAGTTGGGGTGGGGTCGGAGGCTATGAGCAGTTCTTC	CSASWGGVGGYEQFF
.	TRBJ2-3	.	TRBV18	TGTGCCAGCTCATCAACTAGAGGGAGCCCCCGGGGGACCACAGATACGCAGTATTTT	CASSSTRGSPRGTTDTQYF
.	TRBJ1-1	few	TRBV7-3	TGTGCCAGCAGCTTAATTCGCCGCAAGGGTTCCAACACTGAAGCTTTCTTT	CASSLIRRKGSNTEAFF
TRBD2	TRBJ2-1	many	TRBV4-1	TGCGCCAGCCAGAACGCCCGGGGGGCAGGCTATCTAGCGGGAACTGGCAATGAGCAGTTCTTC	CASQNARGAGYLAGTGNEQFF
TRBD2	TRBJ2-7	.	TRBV7-2	TGTGCCAGCAGCTGGACTAGCGGGGGATCGCAATGGAGCCAGTACTTC	CASSWTSGGSQWSQYF
.	TRBJ2-7	.	TRBV20-1	TGCAGTGCTAGCGTGACCAACGCCTACGAGCAGTACTTC	CSASVTNAYEQYF
.	TRBJ2-7	many	TRBV20-1	TGCAGTGCCCCCGGACTTTACAGCTCCTACGAGCAGTACTTC	CSAPGLYSSYEQYF
TRBD1	TRBJ2-1	.	TRBV9	TGTGCCAGCAGCGTAGGGCCGGGACAGGGTTTCGATGAGCAGTTCTTC	CASSVGPGQGFDEQFF